These 5 T cell receptor beta chains originate from one sample sequenced in a study of blood T cell repertoires in COVID-19. Clones were read by immunoSEQ multiplex PCR, and TCRdb kept only the in-frame ones, dropping some. This table holds some 160,000 clones, 80% found once. The sequenced sample was peripheral blood. The receptors come from a woman aged 45-60 years with acute or convalescent COVID-19.

The chain carries TRBV3-1 (or the pseudogene TRBV3-2) and TRBJ1-5; 11 nucleotides line up with TRBD1. Germline loops: CDR1 LGHDT, CDR2 YNNKEL (reference sequence). This CDR3 is built from 17 residues. The junction had 9 bases not matched to a gene; V was cut back by 2 bases and J by 6 bases. The chain's CDR3 is CASSQTPPGQGVQPQHF. The CDR3 nucleotides are TGTGCCAGCAGCCAAACTCCTCCGGGACAGGGGGTTCAGCCCCAGCATTTT.

This chain connects TRBV6-5 to TRBJ1-5; weak D call: TRBD1 (5 bases). The CDR3 runs 15 residues. Per germline, CDR1 MNHEY and CDR2 SVGAGI. Trimming shortened V by 6 bases and J by 4 bases, and 16 bases separated the two germline ends. The DNA for the CDR3 is TGTGCCAGCAGGGGGAGGGGATGGGGAAATCAGCCCCAGCATTTT. It encodes CASRGRGWGNQPQHF.

The CDR3 DNA is TGCGCCAGCAGCTTGGGTGGGGGGGATAATTCACCCCTCCACTTT. Residues: CASSLGGGDNSPLHF. The chain has TRBV5-1 and TRBJ1-6; TRBD1 might be the D (5 bases). From germline, CDR1 is SGHRS and CDR2 YFSETQ. The CDR3 runs to 15 residues. V was clipped by 0 bases and J by 5 bases, with 9 bases between them.

The chain employs TRBV6-2 or TRBV6-3 and TRBJ2-2; 7 bases are a match to TRBD1. The CDR3 has 14 amino acids. Looked up from germline, CDR1 is MNHEY and CDR2 is SVGEGT. The V and J ends lost 6 bases and 7 bases, in that order; junction bases with no gene match: 8. CDR3: CASSLGGADGELFF. The CDR3 region has the DNA TGTGCCAGCAGCCTAGGGGGCGCAGACGGGGAGCTGTTTTTT.

The chain carries TRBV28 and TRBJ1-5, with D tentatively TRBD1 (5 bases). V lost 7 bases and J lost 0, with 16 bases in between. Germline V gene data show CDR1 as MDHEN and CDR2 as SYDVKM. CDR3 length: 16 amino acids. DNA of the CDR3: TGTGCCAGCACGCCGCCCCTACAGGATAGCAATCAGCCCCAGCATTTT. Its protein is CASTPPLQDSNQPQHF.